One T cell receptor (beta chain) is described in this entry. The antigen is not known. Amplification used 60 Vbeta primers and 13 Jbeta primers. TCRdb's copy holds only in-frame clones and misses some; the assay was immunoSEQ multiplex PCR. The table records around 150,000 clones, around 68% of them present only once. The entry originates in a study of cytomegalovirus exposure and HLA in healthy donors. General study points: Apart from CMV serostatus, no immune exposure information was available. Three of the chains that were CMV-associated were confirmed in vitro to be specific for CMV antigens. The authors enumerated 180 or so TCR beta chains as linked to cytomegalovirus.

V shed 5 bases and J 6 bases; nucleotides not matched to a gene: 8. The CDR3 is made up of 14 amino acids. The germline V gene encodes CDR1 LNHDA and CDR2 SQIVND (reference sequence). Material: PBMCs. This sequence joins TRBV19 and TRBJ2-3; 7 bases fit TRBD2. This clonotype was sampled from a man aged 45-65 years in good health and CMV-seronegative. This CDR3 reads CASSGGGISDTQYF. DNA of the CDR3: TGTGCCAGTAGTGGGGGGGGGATTTCGGATACGCAGTATTTT.